The 31 T cell receptor beta chains below were found in one sample sequenced in a study of Graves' ophthalmopathy and Graves' hyperthyroidism. RNA transcripts yielded amplified TCR beta CDR3 regions. Second-round multiplex PCR came after first-round RT-PCR with HTBI primers. MiXCR, run by TCRdb on the multiplex PCR reads, gives a single entry per CDR3 protein. The sample contains about 1.1 million distinct CDR3 sequences, around a third of which appear only once. The sample was peripheral blood or thyroid tissue (not recorded which). These receptors came from an adult man with Graves' hyperthyroidism.

There are a few counts of this clonotype. An end of the junction does not agree with germline; a read error may underlie this. The chain recombines TRBV9 with TRBJ2-2, with 8 bases matching TRBD1. Germline values: CDR1 SGDLS, CDR2 YYNGEE. The CDR3 has 16 amino acids. The CDR3 here is CASSHPGGANTGELFF. CDR3 coding DNA: TGCGCCAGCAGCCACCCAGGGGGCGCGAACACCGGGGAGCTGTTTTTT.

This clonotype was recorded only once. This chain uses TRBV10-3 with TRBJ1-6; TRBD1 agrees at 7 bases. The length of the CDR3 is 16 residues. Trimming at V came to 10 bases and at J to 8 bases, leaving 17 bases not matched to a gene. Germline V CDR1 and CDR2: ENHRY, SYGVKD. The CDR3 is CASRHSPGTDHSPLHF. CDR3 in DNA: TGTGCCAGCAGACACAGCCCCGGGACAGACCATTCACCCCTCCACTTT.

At least ten counts were recorded for this clonotype. The chain joins TRBV29-1 to TRBJ1-1; D gene uncertain. This CDR3 has 12 residues. Germline loops: CDR1 SQVTM, CDR2 ANQGSEA. Trimming took 2 bases from V and 6 from J, leaving 10 bases between them. The CDR3 nucleotides are TGCAGCGTTGAACGGAGTAGGGCTGAAGCTTTCTTT. This sequence encodes CSVERSRAEAFF.

The CDR3 DNA reads as TGTGCCAGCAAACATAGGAGTCGTAAAGGTGGTTCCTATAATTCACCCCTCCACTTT. Amino acids: CASKHRSRKGGSYNSPLHF. The rearrangement links TRBV11-2 to TRBJ1-6, with D unresolved. Trimming pared 7 bases from V and 1 base from J, leaving 23 bases between. CDR1 and CDR2 from the germline V gene are SGHAT and FQNNGV. There are 19 residues in the CDR3. The full variable domain, with the rest looked up from reference TRBV11-2 and TRBJ1-6, is EAGVAQSPRYKIIEKRQSVAFWCNPISGHATLYWYQQILGQGPKLLIQFQNNGVVDDSQLPKDRFSAERLKGVDSTLKIQPAKLEDSAVYLCASKHRSRKGGSYNSPLHFGNGTRLTVT.

The chain recombines TRBV6-5 with TRBJ1-2; D is undetermined. Looked up from germline, CDR1 is MNHEY and CDR2 is SVGAGI. The length of the CDR3 is 12 residues. Deletions cut 10 bases from V and 5 bases from J, with 14 bases between. The CDR3 DNA sequence: TGTGCCATCACTAGCACCGGATATGGCTACACCTTC. Amino acids: CAITSTGYGYTF.

There are a few counts of this clonotype. The chain combines TRBV12-3 or TRBV12-4 with TRBJ1-1; D remains unclear. The CDR3 runs 13 residues. The V end lost 6 bases, the J end lost 8 bases, and 16 bases lay between the germline ends. The CDR3 spells CASSPPTRPEAFF. The CDR3 DNA sequence: TGTGCCAGCAGCCCCCCGACAAGGCCCGAAGCTTTCTTT.

This clonotype was detected many times. The gene calls are TRBV7-9 and TRBJ2-5; D is ambiguous. Germline-derived CDR1 and CDR2 are SEHNR and FQNEAQ (reference sequence). Trimming shortened V by 4 bases and J by 2 bases, and 8 bases separated the two germline ends. This CDR3 has 13 amino acids. Written as DNA, the CDR3 is TGTGCCAGCAGCTCCCCGAATCAAGAGACCCAGTACTTC. The encoded protein is CASSSPNQETQYF.

This clonotype is a singleton in its sample. This chain joins TRBV6-1 and TRBJ2-6; TRBD2 might be the D (6 bases). V shed 10 bases and J shed 3 bases, with 22 bases lying between them. The CDR3 spans 17 residues. CDR1 and CDR2 (germline): MNHNS, SASEGT. CDR3 sequence reads: CATRQAGGARGANVLTF. DNA of the CDR3: TGTGCCACCAGGCAAGCAGGAGGGGCGCGTGGGGCCAACGTCCTGACTTTC.

In this sample, this clonotype turned up once. A much larger clone is a single base away; this may be a read error. The rearrangement joins TRBV6-1 to TRBJ2-5; D unresolved. The germline V gene encodes CDR1 MNHNS and CDR2 SASEGT. There are 13 residues in the CDR3. The CDR3 here is CASRSGLAETQCF. The CDR3 DNA reads TGTGCCAGCAGGTCTGGTCTGGCGGAGACCCAGTGCTTC.

This clonotype was counted at least ten times. The genes are TRBV6-5 and TRBJ1-1; D is possibly TRBD1 (5 bases). This CDR3 has 15 residues. V dropped 0 bases and J dropped 5 bases, with 13 bases sitting between them. Germline V gives CDR1 MNHEY, CDR2 SVGAGI. The CDR3, as DNA: TGTGCCAGCAGTTACTCGAGGGGATCCGGGACTGAAGCTTTCTTT. It codes for CASSYSRGSGTEAFF.

The chain has TRBV5-5 and TRBJ1-2; 7 bases line up with TRBD1. CDR3 length: 14 residues. The V and J ends lost 0 bases and 8 bases, in that order; junction bases with no gene match: 7. CDR1 and CDR2 (germline): SGHKS, YYEKEE (reference sequence). The CDR3 DNA sequence: TGTGCCAGCAGCTTGGAAGGGGGCGCAACGGGCTACACCTTC. Translated: CASSLEGGATGYTF.

The chain links TRBV20-1 to TRBJ2-7, with D unclear. V was cut by 3 bases and J by 4 bases, with 10 bases left in between. Germline V CDR1 and CDR2: DFQATT, SNEGSKA (reference sequence). The CDR3 contains 12 residues. The DNA for the CDR3 is TGCAGTGCTAGGCACACCGGGTACGAGCAGTACTTC. This gives the protein CSARHTGYEQYF.

This clonotype was detected a few times. The J gene is TRBJ1-6, the V gene TRBV6-6; D is unclear. CDR3 size: 14 residues. The V and J ends lost 6 bases and 4 bases respectively, with 10 bases between them. From germline, CDR1 is MNHNY and CDR2 SVGAGI (reference sequence). The CDR3 spells CASRAGPYNSPLHF. CDR3 nucleotides: TGTGCCAGCAGAGCAGGACCATATAATTCACCCCTCCACTTT.

The sample holds a few counts of this clonotype. The chain employs TRBV7-9 and TRBJ1-5, with 7 positions matching TRBD1. Per the germline V gene, CDR1 is SEHNR and CDR2 is FQNEAQ (reference sequence). Germline trimming cut 4 bases from V and 9 bases from J; bases unmatched to any gene: 12. The CDR3 has 15 amino acids. The CDR3 DNA follows: TGTGCCAGCAGCTCCGGGAGGGGGCCCACTCGGCCCCAGCATTTT. It yields the protein CASSSGRGPTRPQHF.

This clonotype appeared many times. CDR3 bases: TGTGCCAGCAGCTTAACCAGCGGGAGGGCCACTGAGACCCAGTACTTC. Translated, it gives CASSLTSGRATETQYF. V is TRBV7-8 and J is TRBJ2-5; TRBD2 agrees at 10 bases. V shed 2 bases and J 5 bases; nucleotides not matched to a gene: 8. The CDR3 runs 16 residues. Germline lookup yields CDR1 SGHVS and CDR2 FQNEAQ.

This clonotype was observed many times. The V gene is TRBV12-3 or TRBV12-4, the J gene TRBJ1-1, with D maybe TRBD1 (6 bases). The CDR3 covers 14 residues. Trimming left V 5 bases short and J 6 bases short, with 16 bases between. The CDR3: CASSITGLSAEAFF. CDR3 bases: TGTGCCAGCAGTATCACAGGGCTGAGCGCTGAAGCTTTCTTT.

This clonotype was observed a handful of times. The CDR3 DNA follows: TGTGCCAGCAGCTTGTGGGACAGCACAAACTACGAGCAGTACTTC. This gives the protein CASSLWDSTNYEQYF. The chain recombines TRBV5-5 with TRBJ2-7; 7 nucleotides agree with TRBD1. J was trimmed by 3 bases and V by 1 base; bases with no gene match: 7. This CDR3 is built from 15 residues. Germline V gives CDR1 SGHKS, CDR2 YYEKEE (reference sequence).

DNA of the CDR3: TGTGCCATCAGTGCTACCGGGACGGTGGACACTGAAGCTTTCTTT. As protein: CAISATGTVDTEAFF. The rearrangement joins TRBV10-3 to TRBJ1-1; D possibly corresponds to TRBD1 (5 bases). Germline V gives CDR1 ENHRY, CDR2 SYGVKD. Trimming stripped 4 bases from V and 3 bases from J, with 15 bases between. The CDR3 contains 15 residues.

This clonotype appeared many times. This chain uses TRBV7-7 with TRBJ2-5; 8 bases line up with TRBD1. CDR3 length equals 15 residues. Trimming cost V 2 bases and J 5 bases; bases outside gene matches: 7. CDR1 is SSHAT, CDR2 FNYEAQ, per germline (reference sequence). The CDR3 is CASSLRQGMRETQYF. Here the CDR3 DNA reads TGTGCCAGCAGCTTACGACAGGGGATGAGGGAGACCCAGTACTTC.

This clonotype was seen a handful of times. This sequence joins TRBV13 and TRBJ2-7; 7 bases match TRBD1. This CDR3 contains 15 residues. Per germline, CDR1 PRHDT and CDR2 FYEKMQ (reference sequence). J gave up 1 base and V 6 bases, and 9 bases lay outside the gene matches. CDR3 region: CASSSYKGASYEQYF. The CDR3 nucleotides are TGTGCCAGCAGTTCTTACAAGGGGGCGTCCTACGAGCAGTACTTC.

The V and J genes are TRBV5-1 and TRBJ2-6, with TRBD1 matching 8 bases. Looked up from germline, CDR1 is SGHRS and CDR2 is YFSETQ. Trimming removed 4 bases from V and 0 bases from J; junction bases left unmatched: 9. The CDR3 contains 18 residues. The DNA for the CDR3 is TGCGCCAGCAGCGAGAGGACAGGGTACGGCTCTGGGGCCAACGTCCTGACTTTC. The encoded protein is CASSERTGYGSGANVLTF.

The chain couples TRBV13 to TRBJ2-7, with 11 bases aligning to TRBD1. Looked up from germline, CDR1 is PRHDT and CDR2 is FYEKMQ (reference sequence). J was trimmed by 7 bases and V by 5 bases; bases with no gene match: 7. This CDR3 has 14 amino acids. In nucleotides, the CDR3 is TGTGCCAGCAGCGCAGGGACAGGGGGTAAAGAGCAGTACTTC. Its protein is CASSAGTGGKEQYF.

V gene TRBV5-1 combines with J gene TRBJ2-5; 15 bases fit TRBD2. After removal of 5 bases from V and 5 bases from J, the junction contained 4 bases not matched to a gene. The CDR3 is 15 amino acids. CDR1 and CDR2 from the germline V gene are SGHRS and YFSETQ. CDR3 DNA: TGCGCCAGCAGGGGGACTAGCGGGAGGTCGGAGACCCAGTACTTC. Residues: CASRGTSGRSETQYF. Complete variable domain (other parts from reference TRBV5-1 and TRBJ2-5): KAGVTQTPRYLIKTRGQQVTLSCSPISGHRSVSWYQQTPGQGLQFLFEYFSETQRNKGNFPGRFSGRQFSNSRSEMNVSTLELGDSALYLCASRGTSGRSETQYFGPGTRLLVL.

The chain combines TRBV3-1 with TRBJ2-5, with D perhaps matching TRBD2 (6 bases). CDR1 and CDR2 from the germline V gene are LGHDT and YNNKEL (reference sequence). V gave up 2 bases and J gave up 6 bases, with 16 bases separating them. CDR3 size: 15 residues. DNA of the CDR3: TGTGCCAGCAGCCAAACCAGGGCGGGGTGGCAGACCCAGTACTTC. It is translated as CASSQTRAGWQTQYF.

The rearrangement uses TRBV12-3 or TRBV12-4 and TRBJ1-2; possibly TRBD1 for D (6 bases). CDR3 length: 17 residues. Trimming removed 4 bases at V and 2 bases at J, with 20 bases between. The CDR3 DNA follows: TGTGCCAGCAGTTCAAAAACGGACAGTCTTTTAAACTATGGCTACACCTTC. Its protein product is CASSSKTDSLLNYGYTF.

This clonotype was counted many times. The rearrangement links TRBV6-6 to TRBJ1-5, with D maybe TRBD1 (5 bases). Germline lookup yields CDR1 MNHNY and CDR2 SVGAGI (reference sequence). The CDR3 sequence is 14 residues long. Trimming removed 8 bases at V and 0 bases at J, with 11 bases between. The CDR3 sequence is CASGVDSSNQPQHF. The CDR3 region has the DNA TGTGCCAGCGGTGTTGACAGTAGCAATCAGCCCCAGCATTTT.

This clonotype appeared many times. This chain joins TRBV2 and TRBJ2-7, with D perhaps TRBD1 (6 bases). The CDR3 consists of 15 residues. Trimming took off 4 bases at V and 3 bases at J, with 16 bases between the two ends. In germline, CDR1 is SNHLY, CDR2 FYNNEI. CDR3 residues: CASSVRGTTVYEQYF. CDR3 sequence (DNA): TGTGCCAGCAGTGTAAGGGGGACGACCGTCTACGAGCAGTACTTC. Combining the CDR3 with reference TRBV2 and TRBJ2-7 gives the whole variable domain EPEVTQTPSHQVTQMGQEVILRCVPISNHLYFYWYRQILGQKVEFLVSFYNNEISEKSEIFDDQFSVERPDGSNFTLKIRSTKLEDSAMYFCASSVRGTTVYEQYFGPGTRLTVT.

The chain joins TRBV24-1 to TRBJ2-7, with no clear D. The V end was cut by 4 bases, the J end by 8 bases, with 17 bases between. Germline V gene data show CDR1 as KGHDR and CDR2 as SFDVKD. CDR3 length equals 14 residues. The CDR3 DNA sequence: TGTGCCACCAGTGAGCGTAGCAATCAGCCCCAGCAGTACTTC. It encodes CATSERSNQPQQYF.

This clonotype has more than one count but fewer than ten. The rearrangement joins TRBV6-5 to TRBJ2-7; 8 bases are shared with TRBD1. Germline assignment: CDR1 MNHEY and CDR2 SVGAGI. The CDR3 length is 15 residues. Trimming cost V 9 bases and J 4 bases; bases outside gene matches: 14. The CDR3 sequence is CASSTRPGGGYEQYF. CDR3 bases: TGTGCCAGTAGTACACGTCCAGGGGGCGGGTACGAGCAGTACTTC.

This clonotype was seen ten or more times. V usage is TRBV9 and J usage is TRBJ2-7, with 8 nucleotides matching TRBD1. This CDR3 is built from 13 residues. Trimming took 3 bases from V and 6 from J; bases not matched to a gene: 5. Germline V gene data show CDR1 as SGDLS and CDR2 as YYNGEE. The CDR3 spells CASSAAGGPEQYF. The CDR3 coding sequence is TGTGCCAGCAGCGCTGCAGGGGGCCCCGAGCAGTACTTC.

The rearrangement uses TRBV29-1 and TRBJ2-7; 11 bases line up with TRBD1. V shed 7 bases and J 6 bases; nucleotides not matched to a gene: 8. CDR1 SQVTM and CDR2 ANQGSEA come from the germline V gene. The CDR3 has 13 amino acids. The CDR3 sequence is CSADPGQGAEQYF. CDR3 coding DNA: TGCAGCGCAGACCCAGGACAGGGGGCCGAGCAGTACTTC.